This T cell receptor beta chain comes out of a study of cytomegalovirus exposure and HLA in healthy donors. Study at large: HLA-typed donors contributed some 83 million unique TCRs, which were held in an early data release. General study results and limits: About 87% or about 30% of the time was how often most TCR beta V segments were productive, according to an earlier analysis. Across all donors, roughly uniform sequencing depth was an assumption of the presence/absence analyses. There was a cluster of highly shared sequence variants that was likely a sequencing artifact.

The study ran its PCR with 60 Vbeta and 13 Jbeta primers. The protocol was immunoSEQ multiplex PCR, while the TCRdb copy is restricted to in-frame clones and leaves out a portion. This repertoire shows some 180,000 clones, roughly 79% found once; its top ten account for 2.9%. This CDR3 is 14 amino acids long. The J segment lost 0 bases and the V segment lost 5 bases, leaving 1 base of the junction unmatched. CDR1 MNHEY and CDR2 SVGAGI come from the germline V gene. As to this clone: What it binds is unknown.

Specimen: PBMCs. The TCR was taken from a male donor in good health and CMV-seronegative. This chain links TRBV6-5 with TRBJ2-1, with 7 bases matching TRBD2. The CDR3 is CASSRGSSYNEQFF. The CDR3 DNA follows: TGTGCCAGCAGTCGCGGGAGCTCCTACAATGAGCAGTTCTTC.